A single sample is the source of the 19 T cell receptor beta chains below, sequenced in a study of CD8+ T cells in alopecia areata. Extraction and reverse transcription of RNA yielded cDNA as the sequencing template. Profiled with immunoSEQ multiplex PCR; TCRdb holds only in-frame clones, not every one. The sample consists of more than 90,000 clones, about 60% of them appearing once. Sequences were obtained from CD4+ T cells sorted from blood. These receptors originate from a human donor in good health.

The chain carries TRBV29-1 and TRBJ2-1; D call uncertain. CDR3 length equals 13 residues. Germline CDR1 SQVTM, CDR2 ANQGSEA. V was pared by 4 bases and J by 0 bases, with 7 bases between. DNA for the CDR3: TGCAGCGTTGGCGCTTACTCCTACAATGAGCAGTTCTTC. Its protein is CSVGAYSYNEQFF.

The J gene is TRBJ2-1, the V gene TRBV6-6; D not certain. The CDR3 covers 14 residues. Germline V lookup: CDR1 MNHNY, CDR2 SVGAGI (reference sequence). Trimming removed 0 bases from V and 9 bases from J, with 12 bases in between. CDR3 nucleotides: TGTGCCAGCAGTTACTCGACTGGAGTAGCTGAGCAGTTCTTC. Translation: CASSYSTGVAEQFF.

V usage is TRBV5-1 and J usage is TRBJ2-7, with TRBD1 matching 8 bases. The CDR3 is 14 residues long. The germline gives CDR1 SGHRS, CDR2 YFSETQ. V lost 3 bases and J lost 3; bases outside the gene matches: 5. This CDR3 is CASSSGTGIYEQYF. For the CDR3, the DNA is TGCGCCAGCAGCTCCGGGACAGGTATCTACGAGCAGTACTTC.

V and J are TRBV11-2 and TRBJ2-7; D is possibly TRBD1 (6 bases). CDR3 length: 11 amino acids. Germline assignment: CDR1 SGHAT and CDR2 FQNNGV. V lost 5 bases and J lost 7, with 9 bases in between. The CDR3 DNA reads as TGTGCCAGCAGCCATACAGGGGAGCAGTACTTC. It translates to CASSHTGEQYF. The full variable domain, completed using reference TRBV11-2 and TRBJ2-7, is EAGVAQSPRYKIIEKRQSVAFWCNPISGHATLYWYQQILGQGPKLLIQFQNNGVVDDSQLPKDRFSAERLKGVDSTLKIQPAKLEDSAVYLCASSHTGEQYFGPGTRLTVT.

V is TRBV11-2 and J is TRBJ2-1; D gene ambiguous. Germline-derived CDR1 and CDR2 are SGHAT and FQNNGV. V shed 6 bases and J shed 2 bases, with 8 bases lying between them. The CDR3 consists of 13 residues. The CDR3 DNA reads as TGTGCCAGCAGGTCCAGTCCCTACAATGAGCAGTTCTTC. Amino acids: CASRSSPYNEQFF.

The chain joins TRBV5-1 to TRBJ1-2; 10 bases map to TRBD1. Germline loops: CDR1 SGHRS, CDR2 YFSETQ. The V segment lost 3 bases and the J segment 6 bases; nucleotides outside the gene matches: 11. This CDR3 comprises 16 residues. This chain's CDR3 is CASSWDTTGGTNGYTF. The CDR3 DNA reads as TGCGCCAGCAGCTGGGACACGACAGGGGGCACTAATGGCTACACCTTC.

The V and J genes are TRBV6-5 and TRBJ1-1, with TRBD1 as a possible D gene (5 bases). CDR1 and CDR2 (germline): MNHEY, SVGAGI. The CDR3 has 15 residues. V was trimmed by 0 bases and J by 4 bases, leaving 12 bases between them. The CDR3 nucleotides read TGTGCCAGCAGTTACTCGACAGCGCGGAGCACTGAAGCTTTCTTT. Residues: CASSYSTARSTEAFF.

On this clone itself: Other DNA sequences in this specimen translate into the identical CDR3. The chain uses TRBV5-1 and TRBJ2-5; D possibly corresponds to TRBD2 (6 bases). Germline V gene data show CDR1 as SGHRS and CDR2 as YFSETQ. Trimming took 2 bases from V and 3 from J, leaving 11 bases between them. This CDR3 contains 14 residues. The CDR3 nucleotides read TGCGCCAGCAGCTTCGGGACTGGAAAAGAGACCCAGTACTTC. Its protein is CASSFGTGKETQYF.

The chain joins TRBV7-9 to TRBJ1-2; D ambiguous. The CDR3 contains 14 residues. Germline CDR1 SEHNR, CDR2 FQNEAQ (reference sequence). V was trimmed by 0 bases and J by 2 bases, leaving 7 bases between them. The CDR3 loop is CASSLAGLNYGYTF. The CDR3 bases are TGTGCCAGCAGCTTAGCAGGGTTGAACTATGGCTACACCTTC. Full variable domain (remainder filled in from reference TRBV7-9 and TRBJ1-2): DTGVSQNPRHKITKRGQNVTFRCDPISEHNRLYWYRQTLGQGPEFLTYFQNEAQLEKSRLLSDRFSAERPKGSFSTLEIQRTEQGDSAMYLCASSLAGLNYGYTFGSGTRLTVV.

This chain connects TRBV29-1 to TRBJ1-1; 8 positions agree with TRBD1. Germline V lookup: CDR1 SQVTM, CDR2 ANQGSEA. V trimming: 6 bases; J trimming: 4 bases; junction bases outside the gene matches: 7. The CDR3 extends over 13 amino acids. This CDR3 is CSVTDRGFTEAFF. The CDR3 DNA sequence: TGCAGCGTCACAGACAGGGGATTCACTGAAGCTTTCTTT.

The chain employs TRBV28 and TRBJ2-7; the D gene is possibly TRBD1 (5 bases). The germline gives CDR1 MDHEN, CDR2 SYDVKM. The CDR3 runs to 14 residues. The V end was cut by 10 bases, the J end by 0 bases, with 16 bases between. DNA for the CDR3: TGTGCCACTAGGGGCAGGCCCTACTCCTACGAGCAGTACTTC. Its protein is CATRGRPYSYEQYF.

This clone was seen more than once but under ten times. CDR3 sequence: CTSSQARRGYEQFF. CDR3 nucleotides: TGCACCAGCAGCCAAGCCCGGCGGGGGTATGAGCAGTTCTTC. The chain carries TRBV1 and TRBJ2-1; the DNA was not used to check the table's D call, TRBD2. TRBV1 is listed as a pseudogene. This CDR3 comprises 14 residues.

This clone appeared once. This sequence joins TRBV25-1 and TRBJ2-7; D unclear. Trimming left V 6 bases short and J 2 bases short, with 5 bases between. The CDR3 sequence is 11 residues long. Germline lookup yields CDR1 MGHDK and CDR2 SYGVNS. The DNA for the CDR3 is TGTGCCAGCAGCTCAACCTACGAGCAGTACTTC. Protein: CASSSTYEQYF.

The chain is built from TRBV19 and TRBJ1-5; D may be TRBD1 (6 bases). Germline V CDR1 and CDR2: LNHDA, SQIVND (reference sequence). V lost 4 bases, J lost 1 base, and 8 bases lay in between. This CDR3 contains 14 residues. The CDR3 reads CASSRQVSNQPQHF. The CDR3 DNA is TGTGCCAGTAGTAGACAGGTCAGCAATCAGCCCCAGCATTTT.

J is TRBJ2-5 and V is TRBV4-1; 8 positions agree with TRBD1. The CDR3 length is 18 residues. After removal of 4 bases from V and 4 bases from J, the junction contained 17 bases not matched to a gene. Germline loops: CDR1 MGHRA, CDR2 YSYEKL. The CDR3 bases are TGCGCCAGCAGCCCCCTGGACAGGGCCCATACCTCTGTAGAGACCCAGTACTTC. The encoded protein is CASSPLDRAHTSVETQYF.

This clone was seen only once. V usage is TRBV6-6 and J usage is TRBJ2-1; 10 bases are a match to TRBD1. This CDR3 is 15 amino acids long. Trimming took 8 bases from V and 5 from J; bases not matched to a gene: 9. CDR1 and CDR2 (germline): MNHNY, SVGAGI (reference sequence). CDR3 protein: CASRTGTGEHNEQFF. The CDR3 region has the DNA TGTGCCAGCCGGACCGGGACAGGGGAACACAATGAGCAGTTCTTC.

The V gene is TRBV29-1, the J gene TRBJ2-3; TRBD1 is a possible D gene (5 bases). The CDR3 totals 13 residues. The germline gives CDR1 SQVTM, CDR2 ANQGSEA. The V end lost 5 bases, the J end lost 2 bases, and 11 bases lay between the germline ends. CDR3 in amino acids: CSVNGRATDTQYF. In nucleotides, the CDR3 is TGCAGCGTTAACGGCAGGGCCACAGATACGCAGTATTTT.

The chain couples TRBV30 to TRBJ2-2; D not resolved. This CDR3 is built from 11 residues. Germline V gene data show CDR1 as GTSNPN and CDR2 as SVGIG (reference sequence). V lost 2 bases and J lost 7, with 5 bases in between. This CDR3 reads CAWSIGGELFF. Here the CDR3 DNA reads TGTGCCTGGAGTATCGGCGGGGAGCTGTTTTTT.

This chain connects TRBV4-2 to TRBJ2-7, with unresolved D. Looked up from germline, CDR1 is LGHNA and CDR2 is YNFKEQ. The CDR3 is made up of 14 amino acids. The germline V and J ends were trimmed by 0 bases and 4 bases, with 10 bases remaining between them. CDR3 amino acids: CASSQDVLVYEQYF. CDR3 nucleotides: TGTGCCAGCAGCCAAGATGTGCTAGTTTACGAGCAGTACTTC.